The T cell receptor (beta chain) under discussion was sequenced for a study of cytotoxic CD8 clonotypes in ibrutinib-treated CLL (dated by TCRdb to 2020 to 2023). As for the study more broadly: The cohort included more than 14 treatment-naive and roughly 10 relapsed/refractory patients; roughly 17 were IGHV unmutated. Every remission and progressive disease sample was obtained while ibrutinib was still being received by the patients. The response samples were drawn at a median of approximately twelve months into treatment, with a range of roughly 6 to 40 months. On average, each sample yielded around 250,000 productive templates and 94,082 productive rearrangements. Responses were partial in approximately 24 patients and complete in 2; after median approximately 67 months follow-up, roughly 14 stayed in remission and about 12 progressed. Of the approximately 94 people in the trial, around 25 had longitudinal samples available. Cryopreserved peripheral blood mononuclear cells were obtained prior to treatment, at the time of response, and at either disease progression or sustained remission.

Study-wide conclusions, independent of this receptor: Lymph node repertoires were not examined, and the timing of sampling was not matched between patients in sustained remission and those whose disease progressed. Public clonotypes were rare and either shrank or stayed stable during treatment, and the rise in clonality at ibrutinib response reflected expansion of private clonotypes. At ibrutinib response clonality went up, during sustained remission it held steady, and at progression it dropped back toward baseline. Baseline clonality exceeded that of age-matched healthy donors and correlated strongly with circulating CD8+ T-cell counts.

Each clonotype received, on average, around 10x coverage in deep resolution sequencing performed on a MiSeq, where the target depth lay between 1 in 1 million and 1 in 200,000 T cells. The immunoSEQ hsTCRB Kit was used to generate the TCR beta libraries. As for the original processing: Data were analyzed with ImmunoSEQ Data Assistant and ImmunoSEQ Analyzer, with V, D and J genes assigned per IMGT definitions. Clonality, with values ranging from 0 to 1, was calculated as one minus the normalized Shannon entropy of productive rearrangement frequencies. Only overrepresented clonotypes making up at least 0.05% of the repertoire of each patient were included in the public clonotype analysis. About a dozen age-matched healthy donor repertoires from immuneACCESS served as clonality controls. In its TCRdb copy, this immuneACCESS table keeps in-frame sequences only and misses some clones. Where compared with another copy, unresolved V genes explain less than half of these, and the others have no known cause. That table gives V, J and clone size, and the DNA gave D and trimming. This sample gives approximately 130,000 clones in total; under 90% of them show up just once. The top ten constitute less than 4% of the sample.

For this clone: The specificity of this receptor is unknown. Base quality data are lacking; no much larger clone is found one base away.

The label giving this sample's time point can be read as: roughly 23 months on ibrutinib. For TCR beta library preparation, about 2.2 micrograms of genomic DNA were extracted from the cryopreserved PBMCs. Longitudinal blood samples from CLL patients on ibrutinib monotherapy were analyzed using high-throughput TCR beta sequencing. The patients took part in an open-label, single-center phase 2 trial of ibrutinib monotherapy. V is pared back by 5 bases and J by 0 bases, with 19 bases lying between the germline termini. Looking up the germline V gene yields CDR1 SGHDN and CDR2 FVKESK. The CDR3 holds 17 amino acids from the cysteine to the phenylalanine. Only CDR3 DNA is held: 51 bases, read in frame from base 1.

The origin of this receptor is a human donor with chronic lymphocytic leukemia. This specimen was PBMCs, taken after 24 months of ibrutinib treatment. This chain joins TRBV14 to TRBJ1-1; D gene: possibly TRBD1, on 5 matching bases. CDR3 sequence: CASSGGPGSNMNTEAFF. In nucleotide form, the sequence is TGTGCCAGCAGCGGGGGACCGGGATCTAACATGAACACTGAAGCTTTCTTT.